These 21 T cell receptor beta chains were sequenced from one sample in a study of a mutant IDH1 vaccine in newly diagnosed glioma. These receptors are not linked to any known antigen. Time point indicated: week 5, during vaccination. Every vaccine dose comprised 300 ug of mutant IDH1 20-mer peptide plus topical imiquimod. Profiling relied on immunoSEQ multiplex PCR, and the TCRdb table lists in-frame clones only, not all of them. The data hold tens of thousands of clones, with around four fifths observed a single time. This material consisted of PBMCs, taken from a glioma patient whose treatment included an IDH1 peptide vaccine. The source of these receptors is a man aged 40-50 years with glioma. Some clones in this sample may be carry-over from other donors' samples.

This clone was seen a single time. This chain links TRBV4-1 with TRBJ1-5; 7 nucleotides align to TRBD1. V gave up 2 bases and J gave up 2 bases; unmatched junction bases: 3. Germline CDR1 and CDR2: MGHRA and YSYEKL. The CDR3 has 15 amino acids. The CDR3 DNA is TGCGCCAGCAGCCAACCCGGGACAGGCAATCAGCCCCAGCATTTT. Protein product: CASSQPGTGNQPQHF.

The CDR3, as DNA: TGTGCCAGCAGCTTAGGATCGGTTGGTGAGACCCAGTACTTC. It encodes CASSLGSVGETQYF. V gene TRBV7-2 combines with J gene TRBJ2-5; no definite D call. Germline assignment: CDR1 SGHTA and CDR2 FQGNSA. The CDR3 covers 14 residues. Trimming took off 1 base at V and 5 bases at J, with 11 bases between the two ends.

V gene TRBV6-5 combines with J gene TRBJ1-1; D is unclear. V gave up 2 bases and J gave up 5 bases, with 9 bases separating them. The CDR3 covers 13 residues. The germline V gene encodes CDR1 MNHEY and CDR2 SVGAGI. The CDR3 protein is CASSYGRWTEAFF. CDR3 bases: TGTGCCAGCAGTTACGGTCGGTGGACTGAAGCTTTCTTT.

The genes are TRBV7-2 and TRBJ2-4; TRBD1 is a possible D gene (6 bases). Trimming took off 5 bases at V and 9 bases at J, with 17 bases between the two ends. The germline V gene has CDR1 SGHTA and CDR2 FQGNSA. This CDR3 has 14 amino acids. The DNA of the CDR3 is TGTGCCAGCAGCACACAACAGGGTGCTAGCATTCAGTACTTC. Encoded protein: CASSTQQGASIQYF. Full variable domain (outside the CDR3, taken from reference TRBV7-2 and TRBJ2-4): GAGVSQSPSNKVTEKGKDVELRCDPISGHTALYWYRQSLGQGLEFLIYFQGNSAPDKSGLPSDRFSAERTGGSVSTLTIQRTQQEDSAVYLCASSTQQGASIQYFGAGTRLSVL.

The J gene is TRBJ2-1, the V gene TRBV10-1; D is unclear. Trimming cost V 4 bases and J 3 bases, with 7 bases left between them. From germline, CDR1 is WNHNN and CDR2 SYGVQD (reference sequence). CDR3 length: 13 residues. DNA for the CDR3: TGCGCCAGCAGTGTGAGAAGCTACAATGAGCAGTTCTTC. Its protein product is CASSVRSYNEQFF.

This rearrangement joins TRBV6-5 to TRBJ1-1; D is perhaps TRBD1 (5 bases). Trimming shortened V by 5 bases and J by 7 bases, and 14 bases separated the two germline ends. The CDR3 length is 13 residues. Germline V gene sequence: CDR1 MNHEY, CDR2 SVGAGI. The DNA of the CDR3 is TGTGCCAGCAGTAATCACAGGACGAGTGAAGCTTTCTTT. Translating gives CASSNHRTSEAFF.

The rearrangement uses TRBV30 and TRBJ1-1, with 7 bases fitting TRBD1. CDR1 GTSNPN and CDR2 SVGIG come from the germline V gene (reference sequence). J lost 7 bases, V lost 2 bases, and 10 bases had no gene match. CDR3 length: 14 residues. As DNA, the CDR3 is TGTGCCTGGAGTCGAATTCCGGGACAGAATGAAGCTTTCTTT. Translated, it gives CAWSRIPGQNEAFF.

This rearrangement joins TRBV5-6 to TRBJ1-6; D possibly corresponds to TRBD1 (6 bases). V lost 4 bases and J 1 base, leaving 15 bases between the germline ends. Looked up from germline, CDR1 is SGHDT and CDR2 is YYEEEE. CDR3 size: 17 residues. This chain's CDR3 is CASSTTGRGSYNSPLHF. The CDR3 DNA reads TGTGCCAGCAGCACGACAGGAAGGGGGTCCTATAATTCACCCCTCCACTTT. Combining the CDR3 with reference TRBV5-6 and TRBJ1-6 gives the whole variable domain DAGVTQSPTHLIKTRGQQVTLRCSPKSGHDTVSWYQQALGQGPQFIFQYYEEEERQRGNFPDRFSGHQFPNYSSELNVNALLLGDSALYLCASSTTGRGSYNSPLHFGNGTRLTVT.

The chain links TRBV13 to TRBJ1-2; TRBD1 aligns across 7 bases. V shed 6 bases, J shed 3 bases, and the junction held 10 bases outside the gene matches. The CDR3 has 15 amino acids. Germline CDR1 reads PRHDT; CDR2 reads FYEKMQ (reference sequence). CDR3 in DNA: TGTGCCAGCAGTTTTACAGGGGATCCGGACTATGGCTACACCTTC. Translating it yields CASSFTGDPDYGYTF.

J is TRBJ1-2 and V is TRBV4-3, with unresolved D. The germline CDR1 and CDR2 sequences are LGHNA and YSLEER. V gave up 0 bases and J gave up 0 bases, with 14 bases separating them. CDR3 length equals 17 residues. The CDR3: CASSQDLGLETNYGYTF. CDR3 sequence (DNA): TGCGCCAGCAGCCAAGATTTGGGGTTGGAGACTAACTATGGCTACACCTTC.

The chain recombines TRBV5-4 with TRBJ2-7; 9 bases agree with TRBD2. V lost 4 bases, J lost 0 bases, and 5 bases stayed unmatched. The germline V gene has CDR1 SGHNT and CDR2 YYREEE (reference sequence). This CDR3 comprises 15 residues. The CDR3 DNA sequence: TGTGCCAGCAGCGGGTGGCGGGGGGGCTCCTACGAGCAGTACTTC. It specifies CASSGWRGGSYEQYF.

The V gene is TRBV5-1, the J gene TRBJ2-1; TRBD1 matches 7 bases. Unmatched junction bases numbered 6, after V lost 0 bases and J lost 6 bases. Germline loops: CDR1 SGHRS, CDR2 YFSETQ. The CDR3 sequence is 15 residues long. Here the CDR3 DNA reads TGCGCCAGCAGCTTGGCCCCCGCAGGGGGCAATGAGCAGTTCTTC. It specifies CASSLAPAGGNEQFF.

V is TRBV6-4 and J is TRBJ1-2, with D maybe TRBD1 (6 bases). Germline V gene data show CDR1 as MRHNA and CDR2 as SNTAGT. V was pared by 6 bases and J by 5 bases, with 16 bases between. The CDR3 extends over 14 amino acids. The CDR3 region is CASSLEGVGYGYTF. CDR3 DNA sequence: TGTGCCAGCAGCCTCGAGGGGGTGGGGTATGGCTACACCTTC.

Only one count was recorded for this clone. V and J are TRBV7-2 and TRBJ1-1; D is possibly TRBD1 (6 bases). Per the germline V gene, CDR1 is SGHTA and CDR2 is FQGNSA. CDR3 length equals 15 residues. V was pared by 3 bases and J by 3 bases, with 14 bases between. Here the CDR3 DNA reads TGTGCCAGCAGCTTCGCAGGGGCGCGTGACACTGAAGCTTTCTTT. It yields the protein CASSFAGARDTEAFF. Combining the CDR3 with reference TRBV7-2 and TRBJ1-1 gives the whole variable domain GAGVSQSPSNKVTEKGKDVELRCDPISGHTALYWYRQSLGQGLEFLIYFQGNSAPDKSGLPSDRFSAERTGGSVSTLTIQRTQQEDSAVYLCASSFAGARDTEAFFGQGTRLTVV.

The V gene is TRBV2, the J gene TRBJ2-5, with 7 bases that match TRBD1. The ends lost 10 bases at V and 0 bases at J; junction bases unmatched: 5. Looked up from germline, CDR1 is SNHLY and CDR2 is FYNNEI. CDR3 length: 13 amino acids. In DNA, the CDR3 is TGTGCCAACGGACAGGACCACCAAGAGACCCAGTACTTC. It translates to CANGQDHQETQYF.

The chain carries TRBV27 and TRBJ1-1, with D perhaps TRBD1 (6 bases). The CDR3 is 13 residues long. V lost 5 bases and J lost 1, with 8 bases in between. CDR1 and CDR2 (germline): MNHEY, SMNVEV (reference sequence). Here the CDR3 reads CASSLQGNTEAFF. For the CDR3, the DNA is TGTGCCAGCAGTCTACAGGGGAACACTGAAGCTTTCTTT.

This clone was seen only a few times. The J gene is TRBJ1-5, the V gene TRBV30; 10 bases agree with TRBD1. This CDR3 is built from 13 residues. In germline, CDR1 is GTSNPN, CDR2 SVGIG (reference sequence). V shed 5 bases, J shed 3 bases, and the junction held 1 base outside the gene matches. CDR3 protein: CAWGTGDNQPQHF. CDR3 nucleotides: TGTGCCTGGGGGACAGGGGACAATCAGCCCCAGCATTTT.

This clone was recorded a few times. The V and J genes are TRBV18 and TRBJ1-1, with TRBD1 matching 7 bases. CDR1 is KGHSH, CDR2 LQKENI, per germline. This CDR3 contains 14 residues. The trim removed 1 base at V and 1 base at J, leaving 0 bases unmatched. CDR3 region: CASSPQGANTEAFF. In DNA, the CDR3 is TGTGCCAGCTCACCACAGGGGGCGAACACTGAAGCTTTCTTT.

This chain uses TRBV5-1 with TRBJ2-3; 7 nucleotides agree with TRBD2. Unmatched junction bases numbered 4, after V lost 2 bases and J lost 1 base. The germline V gene has CDR1 SGHRS and CDR2 YFSETQ. The CDR3 length is 15 residues. Here the CDR3 DNA reads TGCGCCAGCAGCTTTACCACTAGCGGCACAGATACGCAGTATTTT. This gives the protein CASSFTTSGTDTQYF.

The V gene is TRBV7-3, the J gene TRBJ2-1, with 7 bases lining up with TRBD1. This CDR3 region has 15 residues. Germline V CDR1 and CDR2: SGHTA, FQGTGA. V dropped 4 bases and J dropped 6; count of bases not matched to a gene: 9. In DNA, the CDR3 is TGTGCCAGCAGCTCCGGGACAGACCCAGTCAATGAGCAGTTCTTC. Its translation: CASSSGTDPVNEQFF.

The chain combines TRBV9 with TRBJ1-5; D is perhaps TRBD1 (5 bases). Germline V gene data show CDR1 as SGDLS and CDR2 as YYNGEE. V lost 0 bases and J 3 bases, leaving 10 bases between the germline ends. The CDR3 extends over 15 amino acids. CDR3 amino acids: CASSVDGGVNQPQHF. DNA of the CDR3: TGTGCCAGCAGCGTAGACGGGGGGGTCAATCAGCCCCAGCATTTT.